Listed below are T cell receptor beta chains from one sample, sequenced in a study of blood T cell repertoires in COVID-19. Measured with immunoSEQ multiplex PCR; TCRdb has only the in-frame clones, and not every one. This sample has 110,000 to 150,000 clones; around 80% occur once, and the top ten carry 3.5%. Input material: peripheral blood. These receptors were obtained from a man aged 65 to 79 who had recovered from COVID-19. Both conserved end residues are part of each CDR3. The D gene is left open where the match is weak. Clone size is not always given. Where it is, it says once, few, many or a class for expanded clones.

>.|TRBJ2-1|TRBV3-1/TRBV3-2|TRBD2
TGTGCCAGCAGCCGAGGACTAGCGGGAGATGAGCAGTTCTTC
CASSRGLAGDEQFF
>few|TRBJ2-5|TRBV24-1|.
TGTGCCACCAGTGAGTCGGGAGAAGAGACCCAGTACTTC
CATSESGEETQYF
>.|TRBJ1-1|TRBV6-6|.
TGTGCCAGCAGTTCCCCCGGGGAGGGGGATACTGAAGCTTTCTTT
CASSSPGEGDTEAFF
>.|TRBJ1-1|TRBV15|.
TGTGCCACCAGCAGAGGGGGGGTCATGAACACTGAAGCTTTCTTT
CATSRGGVMNTEAFF
>few|TRBJ2-1|TRBV11-2|TRBD2
TGTGCCAGCAGCATCCCGATTAGCGGGAGGGCGAATGAGCAGTTCTTC
CASSIPISGRANEQFF
>few|TRBJ2-7|TRBV5-1|TRBD1
TGCGCCAGCAGCCCGGGACAGGGGATCGCCTACGAGCAGTACTTC
CASSPGQGIAYEQYF
>.|TRBJ1-6|TRBV30|TRBD1
TGTGCCTGGAGTGTATTGACAGGGAATAATTCACCCCTCCACTTT
CAWSVLTGNNSPLHF
>.|TRBJ2-1|TRBV7-2|TRBD2
TGTGCCAGCAATCCGGGGGGCGGGAGGTCCCACAATGAGCAGTTCTTC
CASNPGGGRSHNEQFF
>.|TRBJ1-1|TRBV2|.
TGTGCCAGCAGTGCGGGCAGGGGGAACACTGAAGCTTTCTTT
CASSAGRGNTEAFF
>.|TRBJ2-5|TRBV7-2|TRBD2
TGTGCCAGCAACAAAGCGGGGCCCCAAGAGACCCAGTACTTC
CASNKAGPQETQYF
>.|TRBJ1-2|TRBV29-1|.
TGCAGCGTGCAGGGTAGGGGTGGCTACACCTTC
CSVQGRGGYTF
>.|TRBJ2-1|TRBV5-4|TRBD2
TGTGCCAGCAGCTTGGACCGAGGCGGGAGGGCAAATGAGCAGTTCTTC
CASSLDRGGRANEQFF
>.|TRBJ2-5|TRBV19|TRBD2
TGTGCCAGTAGTCAGGCTAGCGGGAGGCCCGAGACCCAGTACTTC
CASSQASGRPETQYF
>once|TRBJ2-7|TRBV7-9|.
TGTGCCAGCAGCTTTGAGTTCGGCGAGCAGTACTTC
CASSFEFGEQYF
>.|TRBJ1-5|TRBV3-1/TRBV3-2|TRBD1
TGTGCCAGCAGCCACGAATTCCCGGGACAGGGCAATCAGCCCCAGCATTTT
CASSHEFPGQGNQPQHF
>.|TRBJ2-1|TRBV24-1|TRBD2
TGTGCCACCAGTGATCAAGGTACTAGCGGTGAGCAGTTCTTC
CATSDQGTSGEQFF
>.|TRBJ2-7|TRBV20-1|TRBD1
TGCAGTGCTAGTGGGACAGGGGGGAGGGTGTACGAGCAGTACTTC
CSASGTGGRVYEQYF
>.|TRBJ1-1|TRBV13|.
TGTGCCAGCAGGTTGGGGGACTCTGAAGCTTTCTTT
CASRLGDSEAFF
>few|TRBJ2-5|TRBV11-2|.
TGTGCCAGCAGCTTAGCAGGCACCCAACGGGAGACCCAGTACTTC
CASSLAGTQRETQYF
>once|TRBJ2-2|TRBV30|.
TGTGCCTGGACTAACAGGGCCGGGGAGCTGTTTTTT
CAWTNRAGELFF
>.|TRBJ2-1|TRBV24-1|.
TGTGCCACCAGTGACCCCGCAGGATCCTACAATGAGCAGTTCTTC
CATSDPAGSYNEQFF
>few|TRBJ2-7|TRBV11-2|TRBD2
TGTGCCAGCAGCTTAGTTCTGACTAGCGGGAGGGCCGAGCAGTACTTC
CASSLVLTSGRAEQYF
>.|TRBJ2-4|TRBV4-1|.
TGCGCCAGCAGCCAAGACTTTCGACTTCCAGCCAAAAACATTCAGTACTTC
CASSQDFRLPAKNIQYF
>.|TRBJ2-6|TRBV28|.
TGTGCCAGCATGAGGCACTCTGGGGCCAACGTCCTGACTTTC
CASMRHSGANVLTF
>once|TRBJ1-1|TRBV7-9|.
TGTGCCAGCAGCTCCAAGTCGGGGGGCCAAGCTTTCTTT
CASSSKSGGQAFF
>.|TRBJ2-7|TRBV19|TRBD2
TGTGCCAGTAGATCCGAGCGGGGGGGAGCCTACGAGCAGTACTTC
CASRSERGGAYEQYF
>.|TRBJ2-2|TRBV19|.
TGTGCCAGTATGGGGTGGAGGGCCGGCCGGGAGCTGTTTTTT
CASMGWRAGRELFF
>.|TRBJ2-7|TRBV11-2|TRBD2
TGTGCCAGCAGCTTTCTTCCGGGGGGCGAGCAGTACTTC
CASSFLPGGEQYF
>.|TRBJ2-3|TRBV5-1|.
TGCGCCAGCAGCTTGAGTAACAGGGGCACAGATACGCAGTATTTT
CASSLSNRGTDTQYF
>many|TRBJ2-5|TRBV7-9|TRBD1
TGTGCCAGCAGCCCCGGGACAGGGGACCTTACCCAGTACTTC
CASSPGTGDLTQYF
>.|TRBJ1-1|TRBV6-6|TRBD1
TGTGCCGAAGGACAGGGTCTACTCGCTTTCTTT
CAEGQGLLAFF
>.|TRBJ1-6|TRBV5-1|.
TGCGCCAGCAGCTTGGTACATAACTCCTATAATTCACCCCTCCACTTT
CASSLVHNSYNSPLHF
>.|TRBJ2-7|TRBV4-2|.
TGTGCCAGCAGCCAAAGCTGGGGAGCGGAGTACGAGCAGTACTTC
CASSQSWGAEYEQYF
>.|TRBJ2-7|TRBV2|TRBD1
TGTGCCAGCAGGGTAAGGTGGGACAGCGCCTACGAGCAGTACTTC
CASRVRWDSAYEQYF
>.|TRBJ2-7|TRBV5-5|.
TGTGCCAGCAGCTTGGGGCAGGGGTTCGAGCAGTACTTC
CASSLGQGFEQYF
>.|TRBJ2-5|TRBV5-5|.
TGTGCCAGCAGCTTCGGCGGGCAAGAGACCCAGTACTTC
CASSFGGQETQYF
>.|TRBJ2-2|TRBV6-1|.
TGTGCCAGCAGTGAACGGCGGGGCGGCAACACCGGGGAGCTGTTTTTT
CASSERRGGNTGELFF
>.|TRBJ2-7|TRBV3-1/TRBV3-2|.
TGTGCCAGCAGCCAAGACCAGGGATCAGACGAGCAGTACTTC
CASSQDQGSDEQYF
>.|TRBJ2-3|TRBV5-1|TRBD2
TGCGCCAGCAGCTTGGTGACTAGCGGGCGGTCGGATACGCAGTATTTT
CASSLVTSGRSDTQYF
>.|TRBJ2-7|TRBV2|TRBD1
TGTGCCAGCAGTGATACAGGACAGGGTTTTGGCGAGCAGTACTTC
CASSDTGQGFGEQYF
>.|TRBJ2-3|TRBV4-1|.
TGCGCCAGCAGCCTGTCCTATGTAGATACGCAGTATTTT
CASSLSYVDTQYF
>.|TRBJ2-1|TRBV4-1|TRBD2
TGCGCCAGCAGCCAGGGAACTGGACTAGCGGCATACAATGAGCAGTTCTTC
CASSQGTGLAAYNEQFF
>.|TRBJ2-5|TRBV7-6|TRBD2
TGTGCCAGCAGCCTTCCGACTAGCGCAGAGACCCAGTACTTC
CASSLPTSAETQYF
>.|TRBJ2-7|TRBV12-5|TRBD1
TGTGCTAGTGGTTTGGTACAGGGGTCTTTGGTGGTTCGGGAGCAGTACTTC
CASGLVQGSLVVREQYF
>.|TRBJ2-2|TRBV4-1|TRBD2
TGCGCCAGCAGCCGGTCGGGACTAGCGGGAGGGAACACCGGGGAGCTGTTTTTT
CASSRSGLAGGNTGELFF
>once|TRBJ1-5|TRBV15|TRBD1
TGTGCCACCAGCAGGGAAGACAGGGGCGATCAGCCCCAGCATTTT
CATSREDRGDQPQHF
>few|TRBJ1-6|TRBV5-1|.
TGCGCCAGCAGCTCGTTGGACAGTAATTCACCCCTCCACTTT
CASSSLDSNSPLHF
>.|TRBJ1-6|TRBV30|TRBD1
TGTGCCTGGAGTGTATCGGGCAGGGGGCTTAATAATTCACCCCTCCACTTT
CAWSVSGRGLNNSPLHF
>.|TRBJ2-7|TRBV7-8|TRBD2
TGTGCCAGCAGCAAAAGCGGGAGAGTGGCATACGAGCAGTACTTC
CASSKSGRVAYEQYF
>.|TRBJ2-3|TRBV14|TRBD2
TGTGCCAGCAGCCCGGGCGGGAGAGGCACAGATACGCAGTATTTT
CASSPGGRGTDTQYF
>.|TRBJ2-7|TRBV3-1/TRBV3-2|TRBD2
TGTGCCAGCAGCCGCGGGACTAGCGGGTCCGAGCAGTACTTC
CASSRGTSGSEQYF
>.|TRBJ2-7|TRBV7-3|.
TGTGCCAGCACTCTAGACTCCGAAGTCTACGAGCAGTACTTC
CASTLDSEVYEQYF
>.|TRBJ2-1|TRBV2|TRBD1
TGTGCCAGCTCGGAGACAGGGGTGACATATGAGCAGTTCTTC
CASSETGVTYEQFF
>.|TRBJ1-2|TRBV7-2|.
TGTGCCAGCAGCGGTCCGGACAGTTCTAACTATGGCTACACCTTC
CASSGPDSSNYGYTF
>.|TRBJ1-1|TRBV4-3|TRBD1
TGCGCCAGCAGCCCCCGGACAGGGGGCTTGTGGACTGAAGCTTTCTTT
CASSPRTGGLWTEAFF
>.|TRBJ2-1|TRBV5-1|TRBD1
TGCGCCAGCAGCTTGGCCGGGACAGGCTACAATGAGCAGTTCTTC
CASSLAGTGYNEQFF
>.|TRBJ1-1|TRBV7-8|TRBD1
TGTGCCAGCAGCTTAGTGGACAGGGGGACCACTGAAGCTTTCTTT
CASSLVDRGTTEAFF
>.|TRBJ1-5|TRBV6-1|TRBD1
TGTGCCAGCAGTGTAATAGCGACAGGGCCAAACCAGCCCCAGCATTTT
CASSVIATGPNQPQHF
>.|TRBJ2-1|TRBV19|.
TGTGCCAGTAGTATTATGTCCTACAATGAGCAGTTCTTC
CASSIMSYNEQFF
>.|TRBJ2-3|TRBV4-3|.
TGCGCCAGCAGCCAAGAAGGGCGGGCGACAGATACGCAGTATTTT
CASSQEGRATDTQYF